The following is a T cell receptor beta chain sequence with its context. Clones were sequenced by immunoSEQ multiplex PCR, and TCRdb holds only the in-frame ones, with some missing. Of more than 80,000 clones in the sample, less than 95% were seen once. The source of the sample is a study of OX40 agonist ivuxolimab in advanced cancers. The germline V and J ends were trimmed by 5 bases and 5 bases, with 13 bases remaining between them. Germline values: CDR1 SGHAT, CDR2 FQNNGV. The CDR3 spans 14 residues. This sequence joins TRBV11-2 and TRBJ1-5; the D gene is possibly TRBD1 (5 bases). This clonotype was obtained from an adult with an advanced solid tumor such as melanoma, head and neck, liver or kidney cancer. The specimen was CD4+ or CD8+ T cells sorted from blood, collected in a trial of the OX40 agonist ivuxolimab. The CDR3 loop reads CASSRGLFYQPQHF. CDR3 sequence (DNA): TGTGCCAGCAGCCGGGGCCTTTTCTATCAGCCCCAGCATTTT.